The 21 T cell receptor beta chains below were found in one sample sequenced in a study of blood T cell repertoires in COVID-19. Sequenced by immunoSEQ multiplex PCR; TCRdb stores in-frame clones only, minus some. This table holds around 150,000 clones, about nine tenths found once. Sequencing input: peripheral blood. The origin of the receptors is a woman aged 60-75 years with active or convalescent COVID-19.

This rearrangement joins TRBV24-1 to TRBJ1-1, with 9 bases aligning to TRBD1. Germline values: CDR1 KGHDR, CDR2 SFDVKD. Trimming took 5 bases from V and 3 from J; bases not matched to a gene: 24. There are 21 residues in the CDR3. The CDR3 sequence is CATSVNTPPRDRDRGDTEAFF. In DNA form, the CDR3 reads TGTGCCACCAGTGTCAACACCCCCCCCCGGGACAGGGATCGTGGAGACACTGAAGCTTTCTTT.

The chain combines TRBV6-6 with TRBJ2-2, with D unclear. Trimming shortened V by 0 bases and J by 6 bases, and 11 bases separated the two germline ends. From germline, CDR1 is MNHNY and CDR2 SVGAGI (reference sequence). This CDR3 has 15 residues. The CDR3 reads CASSYSRQPAGELFF. The CDR3 nucleotides read TGTGCCAGCAGTTACTCGCGGCAGCCCGCCGGGGAGCTGTTTTTT.

The count of this clone is one. The chain combines TRBV24-1 with TRBJ2-2; TRBD1 is a possible D gene (5 bases). The CDR3 consists of 14 residues. CDR1 is KGHDR, CDR2 SFDVKD, per germline. Between the trimmed V and J ends, which lost 5 bases and 5 bases, there was a span of 11 bases. CDR3 region: CATSGGRPTGELFF. As DNA, the CDR3 is TGTGCCACCAGTGGGGGCAGACCGACCGGGGAGCTGTTTTTT.

This clone showed up just a few times. V and J are TRBV13 and TRBJ1-2; D unclear. The germline V and J ends were trimmed by 2 bases and 1 base, with 8 bases remaining between them. CDR1 is PRHDT and CDR2 is FYEKMQ in the germline V gene (reference sequence). This CDR3 has 14 amino acids. CDR3 sequence reads: CASSLTAYNYGYTF. The CDR3 bases are TGTGCCAGCAGCTTAACAGCTTATAACTATGGCTACACCTTC. The full variable domain, in which reference TRBV13 and TRBJ1-2 provide the parts outside the CDR3, is AAGVIQSPRHLIKEKRETATLKCYPIPRHDTVYWYQQGPGQDPQFLISFYEKMQSDKGSIPDRFSAQQFSDYHSELNMSSLELGDSALYFCASSLTAYNYGYTFGSGTRLTVV.

The chain carries TRBV7-9 and TRBJ2-7; D is possibly TRBD1 (5 bases). Germline V gene lookup returns CDR1 SEHNR and CDR2 FQNEAQ (reference sequence). CDR3 length: 13 residues. Trimming cost V 3 bases and J 2 bases, with 8 bases left between them. CDR3 protein: CASSLNRPYEQYF. The CDR3 DNA is TGTGCCAGCAGCTTGAACAGGCCCTACGAGCAGTACTTC.

This chain links TRBV18 with TRBJ2-1; D is undetermined. V was clipped by 0 bases and J by 0 bases, with 12 bases between them. The CDR3 runs 17 residues. Looked up from germline, CDR1 is KGHSH and CDR2 is LQKENI. The CDR3 nucleotides are TGTGCCAGCTCACCACCTCGGTCTGATAGCTCCTACAATGAGCAGTTCTTC. Its protein product is CASSPPRSDSSYNEQFF.

This CDR3 is CARPRGLEKLFF. DNA for the CDR3: TGTGCCCGACCCAGGGGGCTTGAAAAACTGTTTTTT. The gene calls are TRBV19 and TRBJ1-4; 8 bases fit TRBD1. Germline loops: CDR1 LNHDA, CDR2 SQIVND (reference sequence). This CDR3 is built from 12 residues. V lost 11 bases, J lost 7 bases, and 6 bases stayed unmatched. Drawing the rest from reference TRBV19 and TRBJ1-4, the complete variable domain is DGGITQSPKYLFRKEGQNVTLSCEQNLNHDAMYWYRQDPGQGLRLIYYSQIVNDFQKGDIAEGYSVSREKKESFPLTVTSAQKNPTAFYLCARPRGLEKLFFGSGTQLSVL.

The chain has TRBV19 and TRBJ2-2, with TRBD1 matching over 7 bases. The CDR3 contains 14 residues. Unmatched junction bases numbered 6, after V lost 5 bases and J lost 6 bases. The germline CDR1 and CDR2 sequences are LNHDA and SQIVND (reference sequence). The CDR3 spells CASSFDRVAGELFF. The CDR3 DNA follows: TGTGCCAGTAGTTTTGACAGGGTGGCCGGGGAGCTGTTTTTT.

CDR3 DNA sequence: TGTGCCAGCAGTTTGGCCGGGGGCACTGAAGCTTTCTTT. This encodes CASSLAGGTEAFF. The chain joins TRBV12-3 or TRBV12-4 to TRBJ1-1, with a tentative D call TRBD1 (5 bases). The CDR3 has 13 residues. V was trimmed by 3 bases and J by 4 bases, leaving 9 bases between them.

The chain recombines TRBV2 with TRBJ1-6; D ambiguous. Trimming removed 4 bases from V and 8 bases from J, with 9 bases in between. Germline V gives CDR1 SNHLY, CDR2 FYNNEI. This CDR3 spans 13 amino acids. The CDR3 here is CASSVQKDSPLHF. The DNA of the CDR3 is TGTGCCAGCAGTGTACAGAAGGATTCACCCCTCCACTTT.

V gene TRBV5-1 combines with J gene TRBJ2-2; maybe TRBD1 (6 bases). Germline V gene data show CDR1 as SGHRS and CDR2 as YFSETQ. Trimming removed 3 bases at V and 4 bases at J, with 10 bases between. The CDR3 covers 14 residues. The CDR3 is CASSSSGVTGELFF. The CDR3 DNA sequence: TGCGCCAGCAGCTCCTCAGGGGTCACCGGGGAGCTGTTTTTT.

This chain links TRBV19 with TRBJ2-3; D unclear. Germline V lookup: CDR1 LNHDA, CDR2 SQIVND (reference sequence). The CDR3 runs to 14 residues. With 1 base removed from V and 2 bases from J, the gap between germline ends came to 7 bases. CDR3 DNA sequence: TGTGCCAGTAGTATAGGCGAGCACACAGATACGCAGTATTTT. Its protein is CASSIGEHTDTQYF.

The V and J genes are TRBV2 and TRBJ1-2; 7 nucleotides line up with TRBD1. Germline CDR1 SNHLY, CDR2 FYNNEI. This CDR3 is 17 amino acids long. The junction had 9 bases not matched to a gene; V was cut back by 1 base and J by 1 base. The CDR3 nucleotides are TGTGCCAGCAGTGAAGGCTCCCGGACAGGTGATAACTATGGCTACACCTTC. This codes for CASSEGSRTGDNYGYTF.

This clone was seen only a few times. The J gene is TRBJ1-5, the V gene TRBV7-9; perhaps TRBD1 as D (5 bases). In germline, CDR1 is SEHNR, CDR2 FQNEAQ (reference sequence). V shed 4 bases and J shed 3 bases, with 16 bases lying between them. This CDR3 has 16 residues. CDR3 residues: CASSYNLGHNNQPQHF. The CDR3 DNA sequence: TGTGCCAGCAGCTATAACCTCGGACACAACAATCAGCCCCAGCATTTT. Full variable domain (rest looked up from reference TRBV7-9 and TRBJ1-5): DTGVSQNPRHKITKRGQNVTFRCDPISEHNRLYWYRQTLGQGPEFLTYFQNEAQLEKSRLLSDRFSAERPKGSFSTLEIQRTEQGDSAMYLCASSYNLGHNNQPQHFGDGTRLSIL.

V usage is TRBV6-5 and J usage is TRBJ1-2; 9 nucleotides line up with TRBD1. This CDR3 spans 13 amino acids. V was clipped by 5 bases and J by 8 bases; unmatched bases: 6. The germline CDR1 and CDR2 sequences are MNHEY and SVGAGI. The CDR3 DNA is TGTGCCAGCAGTCCGGGACAGGGAAGGGGCTACACCTTC. This encodes CASSPGQGRGYTF.

The chain is built from TRBV28 and TRBJ2-7; 8 bases align to TRBD1. The CDR3 contains 15 residues. The germline gives CDR1 MDHEN, CDR2 SYDVKM. Trimming at V came to 3 bases and at J to 5 bases, leaving 9 bases not matched to a gene. CDR3 nucleotides: TGTGCCAGCAGTTTCCAGACAGGGGCAAGCCACGAGCAGTACTTC. Protein product: CASSFQTGASHEQYF.

This chain joins TRBV3-1 (or the pseudogene TRBV3-2) and TRBJ2-3, with D unclear. V lost 0 bases to trimming and J lost 3 bases, with 13 bases between them. In germline, CDR1 is LGHDT, CDR2 YNNKEL (reference sequence). This CDR3 is 16 amino acids long. CDR3 in amino acids: CASSQDASASTDTQYF. CDR3 sequence (DNA): TGTGCCAGCAGCCAAGACGCTAGTGCATCTACAGATACGCAGTATTTT.

The V and J genes are TRBV6-5 and TRBJ1-6; 8 nucleotides agree with TRBD1. The V gene end was trimmed by 0 bases and the J gene end by 10 bases; junction bases not matched to a gene: 5. From germline, CDR1 is MNHEY and CDR2 SVGAGI. The CDR3 totals 15 residues. CDR3 region: CASSYSGQGLSPLHF. The CDR3 DNA follows: TGTGCCAGCAGTTACTCAGGACAGGGACTCTCACCCCTCCACTTT.

The rearrangement uses TRBV11-2 and TRBJ2-1; 7 bases map to TRBD2. The CDR3 is 15 amino acids. CDR1 and CDR2 from the germline V gene are SGHAT and FQNNGV. The V segment lost 7 bases and the J segment 8 bases; nucleotides outside the gene matches: 14. The CDR3 nucleotides are TGTGCCAGCAAAAATGATATAGCGGGCAGAGATGAGCAGTTCTTC. Protein: CASKNDIAGRDEQFF.

CDR3 amino acids: CASSPTHGSNSPLHF. The CDR3, as DNA: TGTGCCAGCAGCCCCACTCATGGGAGTAATTCACCCCTCCACTTT. The V call is TRBV11-2, the J call TRBJ1-6, with D unclear. The V end lost 5 bases, the J end lost 6 bases, and 14 bases lay between the germline ends. From germline, CDR1 is SGHAT and CDR2 FQNNGV. This CDR3 region has 15 residues.

V gene TRBV4-3 combines with J gene TRBJ2-7; maybe TRBD1 (6 bases). The CDR3 is 16 amino acids. CDR1 LGHNA and CDR2 YSLEER come from the germline V gene. V was shortened by 2 bases and J by 2 bases, with 16 bases between the two germline ends. As DNA, the CDR3 is TGCGCCAGCAGCCAAAAGAGGACAGCCATTGCCTACGAGCAGTACTTC. Translation gives CASSQKRTAIAYEQYF.